One and the same sample provided the 15 T cell receptor beta chains below, sequenced in a study of blood T cell repertoires in COVID-19. Profiled with immunoSEQ multiplex PCR; TCRdb holds only in-frame clones, not every one. The sample holds approximately 110,000 clones, 85% to 90% seen once. The sample consisted of peripheral blood. Source of these receptors: a woman between 55 and 75 years old with COVID-19, enrolled during active disease.

In this sample, this clone turned up a few times. The sample has other DNA sequences that encode this CDR3 too. The V and J genes are TRBV4-3 and TRBJ1-2, with D possibly TRBD1 on 5 matching bases. The CDR3 loop spans 15 amino acids. V lost 0 bases to trimming and J lost 3 bases, with 11 bases between them. The germline V gene encodes CDR1 LGHNA and CDR2 YSLEER. The CDR3 loop reads CASSQDGGSDYGYTF. As DNA, the CDR3 is TGCGCCAGCAGCCAAGACGGGGGTTCGGACTATGGCTACACCTTC.

This clone was observed once. V usage is TRBV5-1 and J usage is TRBJ1-6; 7 bases are a match to TRBD1. Germline CDR1 SGHRS, CDR2 YFSETQ. After removal of 0 bases from V and 0 bases from J, the junction contained 3 bases not matched to a gene. The CDR3 contains 17 residues. CDR3 nucleotide sequence: TGCGCCAGCAGCTTGGCGGCAGGGGGCTCCTATAATTCACCCCTCCACTTT. The encoded protein is CASSLAAGGSYNSPLHF. Supplemented by reference TRBV5-1 and TRBJ1-6, the full variable domain reads KAGVTQTPRYLIKTRGQQVTLSCSPISGHRSVSWYQQTPGQGLQFLFEYFSETQRNKGNFPGRFSGRQFSNSRSEMNVSTLELGDSALYLCASSLAAGGSYNSPLHFGNGTRLTVT.

V usage is TRBV7-9 and J usage is TRBJ1-5; D is undetermined. Germline lookup yields CDR1 SEHNR and CDR2 FQNEAQ (reference sequence). The V and J ends lost 1 base and 8 bases respectively, with 9 bases between them. The length of the CDR3 is 13 residues. As DNA, the CDR3 is TGTGCCAGCAGCTTAGGCCTAGTAGAGCCCCAGCATTTT. It is translated as CASSLGLVEPQHF.

The rearrangement uses TRBV18 and TRBJ2-3, with 8 bases lining up with TRBD2. The CDR3 contains 17 residues. Germline V CDR1 and CDR2: KGHSH, LQKENI. V was pared by 4 bases and J by 0 bases, with 9 bases of the junction left unmatched. CDR3 nucleotides: TGTGCCAGCTCACTACGATTCGGGGGGGACAGCACAGATACGCAGTATTTT. Its protein is CASSLRFGGDSTDTQYF. The full variable domain, its missing parts supplied by reference TRBV18 and TRBJ2-3, is NAGVMQNPRHLVRRRGQEARLRCSPMKGHSHVYWYRQLPEEGLKFMVYLQKENIIDESGMPKERFSAEFPKEGPSILRIQQVVRGDSAAYFCASSLRFGGDSTDTQYFGPGTRLTVL.

The chain employs TRBV5-6 and TRBJ1-3, with 10 bases aligning to TRBD1. The CDR3 extends over 17 amino acids. Germline assignment: CDR1 SGHDT and CDR2 YYEEEE. With V trimmed by 1 base and J by 0 bases, 4 bases remained unmatched. CDR3 sequence: CASSLTGTGVSGNTIYF. CDR3 nucleotide sequence: TGTGCCAGCAGCTTGACCGGGACAGGGGTCTCTGGAAACACCATATATTTT.

The chain has TRBV5-5 and TRBJ1-1; 9 nucleotides match TRBD1. Germline V gene lookup returns CDR1 SGHKS and CDR2 YYEKEE (reference sequence). The CDR3 loop spans 16 amino acids. Trimming took 0 bases from V and 0 from J; bases not matched to a gene: 3. CDR3 bases: TGTGCCAGCAGCTTGGAAACAGGGGGCATGAACACTGAAGCTTTCTTT. Translation: CASSLETGGMNTEAFF.

The chain joins TRBV12-5 to TRBJ1-2; perhaps TRBD1 as D (5 bases). This CDR3 has 17 residues. Trimming pared 0 bases from V and 6 bases from J, leaving 20 bases between. Germline assignment: CDR1 LGHNT and CDR2 FRNRAP. The CDR3 spells CASGLVEAGTMLNGYTF. The CDR3 DNA sequence: TGTGCTAGTGGTTTGGTAGAGGCAGGGACTATGTTGAATGGCTACACCTTC.

The rearrangement joins TRBV9 to TRBJ2-1; D perhaps matches TRBD1 (5 bases). Germline-derived CDR1 and CDR2 are SGDLS and YYNGEE. Trimming cost V 0 bases and J 3 bases, with 16 bases left between them. There are 17 residues in the CDR3. CDR3 residues: CASSVGAGISYYNEQFF. CDR3 bases: TGTGCCAGCAGCGTAGGGGCAGGGATTAGCTACTACAATGAGCAGTTCTTC.

The chain has TRBV28 and TRBJ1-2, with D perhaps matching TRBD1 (6 bases). The CDR3 covers 14 residues. The V end lost 3 bases, the J end lost 1 base, and 9 bases lay between the germline ends. Germline-derived CDR1 and CDR2 are MDHEN and SYDVKM. CDR3 DNA: TGTGCCAGCAGTTTTTTAGGGGGTAACTATGGCTACACCTTC. This translates into CASSFLGGNYGYTF.

The chain recombines TRBV11-2 with TRBJ1-3; no clear D gene. V gave up 2 bases and J gave up 16 bases, with 18 bases separating them. The V gene's germline CDR1 is SGHAT and CDR2 FQNNGV. There are 13 residues in the CDR3. CDR3 residues: CASSLPSAPTGYF. In DNA, the CDR3 is TGTGCCAGCAGCTTACCGAGCGCGCCCACTGGGTATTTT. Variable domain in full (rest from reference TRBV11-2 and TRBJ1-3): EAGVAQSPRYKIIEKRQSVAFWCNPISGHATLYWYQQILGQGPKLLIQFQNNGVVDDSQLPKDRFSAERLKGVDSTLKIQPAKLEDSAVYLCASSLPSAPTGYFGEGSWLTVV.

Only one count was recorded for this clone. The gene calls are TRBV5-6 and TRBJ1-5; D is undetermined. The CDR3 spans 14 residues. Germline assignment: CDR1 SGHDT and CDR2 YYEEEE. Trimming left V 1 base short and J 5 bases short, with 10 bases between. This CDR3 is CASSLLGRDQPQHF. The CDR3 DNA is TGTGCCAGCAGCTTGTTGGGCCGCGATCAGCCCCAGCATTTT. Full variable domain (rest looked up from reference TRBV5-6 and TRBJ1-5): DAGVTQSPTHLIKTRGQQVTLRCSPKSGHDTVSWYQQALGQGPQFIFQYYEEEERQRGNFPDRFSGHQFPNYSSELNVNALLLGDSALYLCASSLLGRDQPQHFGDGTRLSIL.

The chain employs TRBV12-5 and TRBJ2-5, with D maybe TRBD1 (5 bases). Germline lookup yields CDR1 LGHNT and CDR2 FRNRAP. This CDR3 spans 15 amino acids. V lost 5 bases and J lost 5, with 18 bases in between. The CDR3 DNA is TGTGCTAGTGGTCGCTACAGGAAGGTAAGGGAGACCCAGTACTTC. It translates to CASGRYRKVRETQYF.

CDR3 sequence reads: CASSLVSGQNTGELFF. CDR3 coding DNA: TGCGCCAGCAGCTTGGTTTCGGGACAAAACACCGGGGAGCTGTTTTTT. The chain uses TRBV5-1 and TRBJ2-2; D may be TRBD1 (6 bases). Trimming stripped 0 bases from V and 2 bases from J, with 11 bases between. The germline V gene encodes CDR1 SGHRS and CDR2 YFSETQ. The CDR3 has 16 residues.

V gene TRBV11-2 combines with J gene TRBJ2-7; 10 nucleotides match TRBD2. The CDR3 consists of 19 residues. Looked up from germline, CDR1 is SGHAT and CDR2 is FQNNGV. With V trimmed by 4 bases and J by 4 bases, 19 bases remained unmatched. The CDR3 is CASSSLGTSGESFPYEQYF. The CDR3 DNA reads TGTGCCAGCAGCTCCCTGGGTACTAGCGGGGAGTCCTTCCCTTACGAGCAGTACTTC.

V usage is TRBV9 and J usage is TRBJ1-3; tentatively, D is TRBD1 (5 bases). The V gene's germline CDR1 is SGDLS and CDR2 YYNGEE. Trimming cost V 0 bases and J 3 bases, with 7 bases left between them. The CDR3 is 14 amino acids. Here the CDR3 reads CASSVEGDGNTIYF. The CDR3 DNA reads TGTGCCAGCAGCGTAGAAGGGGATGGAAACACCATATATTTT.